The 23 T cell receptor beta chains below come from one sample, sequenced in a study of T cell changes during pregnancy in multiple sclerosis. Clones were read by immunoSEQ multiplex PCR, and TCRdb kept only the in-frame ones, dropping some. The sample shows tens of thousands of clones, roughly 89% of them seen only once. Sequenced material: peripheral blood, taken in the third trimester of pregnancy. Receptor source: a female donor in good health, enrolled as a control in a pregnancy study.

The chain joins TRBV21-1 to TRBJ2-1; the table assigns TRBD2, which was not confirmed against the DNA. TRBV21-1 is assigned pseudogene status. The CDR3 has 16 amino acids. In DNA form, the CDR3 reads TGTGCCAGCAGCTTTCGAACTCCGGGTTCCTACAATGAGCAGTTCTTC. It yields the protein CASSFRTPGSYNEQFF.

This clone was counted between two and nine times. CDR3 coding DNA: TGTGCTAGTGGTTCCCCCGGGACAGACTTTCGCAATCAGCCCCAGCATTTT. This translates into CASGSPGTDFRNQPQHF. The chain couples TRBV12-5 to TRBJ1-5; TRBD1 matches at 7 bases. Germline-derived CDR1 and CDR2 are LGHNT and FRNRAP. J was trimmed by 2 bases and V by 4 bases; bases with no gene match: 11. CDR3 length: 17 residues.

The genes are TRBV6-5 and TRBJ2-7, with TRBD2 matching over 11 bases. V shed 5 bases, J shed 3 bases, and the junction held 6 bases outside the gene matches. Germline-derived CDR1 and CDR2 are MNHEY and SVGAGI. The CDR3 has 15 residues. CDR3 sequence: CASSPVAGGLYEQYF. In DNA, the CDR3 is TGTGCCAGCAGTCCAGTAGCGGGAGGGCTCTACGAGCAGTACTTC.

This chain links TRBV6-1 with TRBJ1-5, with 7 bases fitting TRBD1. V lost 6 bases, J lost 7 bases, and 0 bases stayed unmatched. The CDR3 spans 11 residues. Per germline, CDR1 MNHNS and CDR2 SASEGT. The CDR3 DNA sequence: TGTGCCAGCAGGACAGGGCAGCCCCAGCATTTT. The encoded protein is CASRTGQPQHF.

The V and J genes are TRBV9 and TRBJ2-1, with 13 nucleotides matching TRBD2. This CDR3 has 16 residues. Germline V CDR1 and CDR2: SGDLS, YYNGEE. Trimming at V came to 4 bases and at J to 3 bases, leaving 4 bases not matched to a gene. Here the CDR3 DNA reads TGTGCCAGCAGCACGGGACTAGCGGGGTTCTACAATGAGCAGTTCTTC. Its translation: CASSTGLAGFYNEQFF.

The V call is TRBV5-6, the J call TRBJ2-1; 13 bases fit TRBD2. Looked up from germline, CDR1 is SGHDT and CDR2 is YYEEEE. The CDR3 has 19 residues. V trimming: 1 base; J trimming: 7 bases; junction bases outside the gene matches: 14. The CDR3 nucleotides are TGTGCCAGCAGCTTGCGACCACTAGCGGGGGGGCCGAGGGAGAATGAGCAGTTCTTC. It is translated as CASSLRPLAGGPRENEQFF.

The chain employs TRBV7-9 and TRBJ1-2; 10 positions agree with TRBD1. Germline CDR1 reads SEHNR; CDR2 reads FQNEAQ (reference sequence). V trimming: 2 bases; J trimming: 4 bases; junction bases outside the gene matches: 10. The CDR3 runs 17 residues. For the CDR3, the DNA is TGTGCCAGCAGCTTACTTCCGGGACAGGGGACCTCCTATGGCTACACCTTC. It yields the protein CASSLLPGQGTSYGYTF. The complete variable domain, with remaining parts taken from reference TRBV7-9 and TRBJ1-2, reads DTGVSQNPRHKITKRGQNVTFRCDPISEHNRLYWYRQTLGQGPEFLTYFQNEAQLEKSRLLSDRFSAERPKGSFSTLEIQRTEQGDSAMYLCASSLLPGQGTSYGYTFGSGTRLTVV.

V gene TRBV5-1 combines with J gene TRBJ2-1, with 7 bases fitting TRBD2. The CDR3 is 14 amino acids. The V segment lost 2 bases and the J segment 4 bases; nucleotides outside the gene matches: 3. Germline V gene sequence: CDR1 SGHRS, CDR2 YFSETQ. CDR3 region: CASSLGGSYNEQFF. The CDR3 nucleotides read TGCGCCAGCAGCTTAGGCGGGAGTTACAATGAGCAGTTCTTC. Full variable domain (remainder filled in from reference TRBV5-1 and TRBJ2-1): KAGVTQTPRYLIKTRGQQVTLSCSPISGHRSVSWYQQTPGQGLQFLFEYFSETQRNKGNFPGRFSGRQFSNSRSEMNVSTLELGDSALYLCASSLGGSYNEQFFGPGTRLTVL.

The rearrangement links TRBV14 to TRBJ2-7, with TRBD1 matching over 8 bases. This CDR3 has 13 residues. V shed 3 bases and J 2 bases; nucleotides not matched to a gene: 0. Germline CDR1 reads SGHDN; CDR2 reads FVKESK. The CDR3 spells CASSQDRAYEQYF. Written as DNA, the CDR3 is TGTGCCAGCAGCCAGGACAGGGCCTACGAGCAGTACTTC.

The chain joins TRBV9 to TRBJ1-5; D possibly corresponds to TRBD1 (5 bases). In germline, CDR1 is SGDLS, CDR2 YYNGEE. This CDR3 is 18 amino acids long. V shed 0 bases and J shed 2 bases, with 18 bases lying between them. The CDR3 DNA reads TGTGCCAGCAGCGTAGTGTCAGGGAAGGTTGTTCGCAATCAGCCCCAGCATTTT. Translation gives CASSVVSGKVVRNQPQHF.

The count of this clone is one. V gene TRBV6-1 combines with J gene TRBJ2-7; 10 bases align to TRBD1. The CDR3 has 15 residues. V lost 4 bases to trimming and J lost 2 bases; unmatched junction nucleotides: 5. The germline CDR1 and CDR2 sequences are MNHNS and SASEGT. The CDR3, as DNA: TGTGCCAGCAGTGTCCACGGGACAGGGGCCTACGAGCAGTACTTC. Protein product: CASSVHGTGAYEQYF.

V gene TRBV18 combines with J gene TRBJ2-7, with D hard to call. The V end lost 6 bases, the J end lost 0 bases, and 6 bases lay between the germline ends. The CDR3 covers 12 residues. Germline CDR1 is KGHSH and CDR2 is LQKENI. The CDR3 is CASSASSYEQYF. The CDR3, as DNA: TGTGCCAGCTCCGCGAGCTCCTACGAGCAGTACTTC.

The chain uses TRBV6-5 and TRBJ1-2; D gene unclear. V lost 5 bases to trimming and J lost 1 base, with 8 bases between them. Looked up from germline, CDR1 is MNHEY and CDR2 is SVGAGI. CDR3 length: 13 amino acids. The CDR3 loop is CASSLTNNYGYTF. The CDR3 DNA is TGTGCCAGCAGTCTGACAAATAACTATGGCTACACCTTC.

The DNA of the CDR3 is TGTGCCAGCAGCTTAGGGGCGGGAGGGAGGTACGAGCAGTACTTC. This codes for CASSLGAGGRYEQYF. This chain links TRBV7-2 with TRBJ2-7, with TRBD2 matching 9 bases. V gave up 1 base and J gave up 4 bases; unmatched junction bases: 5. The germline V gene has CDR1 SGHTA and CDR2 FQGNSA. The CDR3 covers 15 residues.

The chain links TRBV5-8 to TRBJ1-5, with 7 bases lining up with TRBD1. This CDR3 has 16 residues. The germline V gene has CDR1 SGHTS and CDR2 YDEGEE. Trimming removed 0 bases from V and 4 bases from J; junction bases left unmatched: 7. The CDR3 DNA reads TGTGCCAGCAGCTTGGACACGGGACAGAATAATCAGCCCCAGCATTTT. It is translated as CASSLDTGQNNQPQHF.

DNA for the CDR3: TGTGCCAGCAGCTTCGGGACAGGCCAAGAGACCCAGTACTTC. Its protein product is CASSFGTGQETQYF. The rearrangement links TRBV5-4 to TRBJ2-5; 8 bases map to TRBD1. Germline values: CDR1 SGHNT, CDR2 YYREEE (reference sequence). V was clipped by 2 bases and J by 1 base; unmatched bases: 1. The CDR3 runs to 14 residues.

The chain employs TRBV5-5 and TRBJ1-3; D gene uncertain. The CDR3 is made up of 14 amino acids. Germline-derived CDR1 and CDR2 are SGHKS and YYEKEE (reference sequence). Between the trimmed V and J ends, which lost 3 bases and 2 bases, there was a span of 9 bases. This chain's CDR3 is CASSWLGAGNTIYF. CDR3 bases: TGTGCCAGCAGCTGGTTGGGAGCTGGAAACACCATATATTTT.

The chain is built from TRBV5-4 and TRBJ1-3; possibly TRBD1 for D (6 bases). From germline, CDR1 is SGHNT and CDR2 YYREEE (reference sequence). Trimming took 0 bases from V and 0 from J, leaving 10 bases between them. CDR3 length equals 16 residues. The chain's CDR3 is CASSLDRADSGNTIYF. CDR3 bases: TGTGCCAGCAGCTTGGACAGGGCCGACTCTGGAAACACCATATATTTT.

DNA of the CDR3: TGTGCCAGCAGCCTAGGACAGGCCACTAAAGGCTACACCTTC. This sequence encodes CASSLGQATKGYTF. The genes are TRBV6-5 and TRBJ1-2, with 7 positions matching TRBD1. Per the germline V gene, CDR1 is MNHEY and CDR2 is SVGAGI. The V and J ends lost 6 bases and 8 bases, in that order; junction bases with no gene match: 12. This CDR3 is 14 amino acids long.

V usage is TRBV11-3 and J usage is TRBJ2-2; D gene ambiguous. This CDR3 is built from 14 residues. Trimming took 2 bases from V and 6 from J, leaving 10 bases between them. The germline V gene encodes CDR1 SGHNT and CDR2 YENEEA. This CDR3 is CASSLRSASGELFF. The CDR3 nucleotides are TGTGCCAGCAGCTTAAGGAGTGCGTCCGGGGAGCTGTTTTTT.

This chain joins TRBV9 and TRBJ2-1; D may be TRBD2 (5 bases). The germline gives CDR1 SGDLS, CDR2 YYNGEE. Trimming removed 1 base from V and 8 bases from J, with 22 bases in between. The CDR3 has 17 residues. CDR3 nucleotides: TGTGCCAGCAGCGTACCCGATAGAGGGTTCGTCCTCGATGAGCAGTTCTTC. The encoded protein is CASSVPDRGFVLDEQFF. The full variable domain, in which reference TRBV9 and TRBJ2-1 provide the parts outside the CDR3, is DSGVTQTPKHLITATGQRVTLRCSPRSGDLSVYWYQQSLDQGLQFLIQYYNGEERAKGNILERFSAQQFPDLHSELNLSSLELGDSALYFCASSVPDRGFVLDEQFFGPGTRLTVL.

V usage is TRBV27 and J usage is TRBJ2-3; D perhaps matches TRBD1 (7 bases). From germline, CDR1 is MNHEY and CDR2 SMNVEV (reference sequence). This CDR3 region has 12 residues. V lost 9 bases and J lost 8, with 15 bases in between. The DNA of the CDR3 is TGTGCCAGAGACAGGGAGGCGGGTACGCAGTATTTT. Its translation is CARDREAGTQYF.

The sample holds a few counts of this clone. The chain joins TRBV6-6 to TRBJ2-3; the D gene is possibly TRBD1 (6 bases). Trimming pared 10 bases from V and 3 bases from J, leaving 11 bases between. The germline V gene has CDR1 MNHNY and CDR2 SVGAGI (reference sequence). The CDR3 has 12 amino acids. CDR3 DNA: TGTGCCACCCGGACAGTTACAGATACGCAGTATTTT. The encoded protein is CATRTVTDTQYF.